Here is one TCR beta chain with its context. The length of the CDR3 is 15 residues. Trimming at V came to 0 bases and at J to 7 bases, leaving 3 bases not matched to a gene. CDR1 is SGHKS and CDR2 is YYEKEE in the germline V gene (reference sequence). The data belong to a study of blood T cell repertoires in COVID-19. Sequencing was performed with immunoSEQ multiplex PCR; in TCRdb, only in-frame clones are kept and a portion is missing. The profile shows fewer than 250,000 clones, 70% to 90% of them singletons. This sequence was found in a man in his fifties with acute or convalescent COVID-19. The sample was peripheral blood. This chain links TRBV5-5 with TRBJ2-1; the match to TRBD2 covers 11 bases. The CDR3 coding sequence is TGTGCCAGCAGCTTGGTAATAGCGGGGGGGAATGAGCAGTTCTTC. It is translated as CASSLVIAGGNEQFF.